This TCR beta chain was found in a study of OX40 agonist ivuxolimab in advanced cancers. Study overall: Among those enrolled, mean age was around 60 years (range roughly 20 to 85) and about 81% were male.

The CDR3 is made up of 20 amino acids. V dropped 1 base and J dropped 5; count of bases not matched to a gene: 21. Germline V gene sequence: CDR1 SGHRS, CDR2 YFSETQ. Assay used: immunoSEQ multiplex PCR; TCRdb lists only in-frame clones, some missing. The sample has 90,000 or so clones, 91% seen once. This sequence was found in an adult with an advanced solid tumor such as melanoma, head and neck, liver or kidney cancer. The sample in question was CD4+ or CD8+ T cells sorted from blood, obtained in a trial of the OX40 agonist ivuxolimab. The V gene is TRBV5-1, the J gene TRBJ1-1; 9 bases line up with TRBD1. This CDR3 is CASSLSLNRQGGLAGTEAFF. The DNA for the CDR3 is TGCGCCAGCAGCTTGTCCCTGAATAGACAGGGGGGATTAGCCGGAACTGAAGCTTTCTTT. Variable domain in full (rest from reference TRBV5-1 and TRBJ1-1): KAGVTQTPRYLIKTRGQQVTLSCSPISGHRSVSWYQQTPGQGLQFLFEYFSETQRNKGNFPGRFSGRQFSNSRSEMNVSTLELGDSALYLCASSLSLNRQGGLAGTEAFFGQGTRLTVV.